This entry lists 23 T cell receptor beta chains sequenced from one sample in a study of T cells after posttransplantation cyclophosphamide. Control samples came 1 year after myeloablative marrow transplants with methotrexate plus calcineurin inhibitor. Measured with immunoSEQ multiplex PCR; TCRdb has only the in-frame clones, and not every one. The sample lists roughly 20,000 clones; 70% to 90% were seen once. This sample comprised PBMCs, obtained after an allogeneic stem cell transplant with a calcineurin inhibitor and methotrexate. The receptors originated from a female patient aged 45-65 years who received an allogeneic stem cell transplant from an unrelated donor, was CMV-positive, and had chronic GVHD only. The graft donor may have given rise to some T cells.

This clone has only one observation. The V gene is TRBV28, the J gene TRBJ2-7, with TRBD1 identical over 9 bases. Germline V CDR1 and CDR2: MDHEN, SYDVKM. Trimming at V came to 3 bases and at J to 2 bases, leaving 2 bases not matched to a gene. CDR3 length equals 14 residues. The CDR3 spells CASSFRTGAYEQYF. The CDR3 bases are TGTGCCAGCAGTTTCCGGACAGGGGCCTACGAGCAGTACTTC.

The chain carries TRBV18 and TRBJ2-1, with 9 positions matching TRBD1. V was clipped by 0 bases and J by 5 bases; unmatched bases: 14. CDR1 KGHSH and CDR2 LQKENI come from the germline V gene. The CDR3 runs to 19 residues. CDR3 sequence: CASSPPGTGLASSNNEQFF. The DNA of the CDR3 is TGTGCCAGCTCACCACCCGGGACAGGGTTAGCTAGCAGCAACAATGAGCAGTTCTTC.

J is TRBJ1-4 and V is TRBV21-1; the D segment call TRBD1 is taken from the table without a DNA check. TRBV21-1 is a pseudogene. The CDR3 loop spans 20 amino acids. The CDR3, as DNA: TGTGCCCGCCCGGGGCGATTCGAAAGGACAGGGGGCCGATCTAATGAAAAACTGTTTTTT. Encoded protein: CARPGRFERTGGRSNEKLFF.

This chain joins TRBV20-1 and TRBJ1-1; maybe TRBD1 (5 bases). The CDR3 is made up of 11 amino acids. Trimming removed 6 bases from V and 10 bases from J, with 15 bases in between. Looked up from germline, CDR1 is DFQATT and CDR2 is SNEGSKA (reference sequence). The CDR3 bases are TGCAGTGCGTTCCGGGGGGTCGGAGCTTTCTTT. Amino acid sequence: CSAFRGVGAFF.

There are a few counts of this clone. The J gene is TRBJ2-1, the V gene TRBV6-6, with 7 bases identical to TRBD2. The CDR3 contains 14 residues. Germline V CDR1 and CDR2: MNHNY, SVGAGI (reference sequence). V lost 8 bases and J lost 8; bases outside the gene matches: 12. As DNA, the CDR3 is TGTGCCAGCTCATATGCGGGAGCCCCCCATGAGCAGTTCTTC. This codes for CASSYAGAPHEQFF.

V and J are TRBV7-3 and TRBJ2-5; 8 bases fit TRBD2. With 2 bases clipped from V and 5 bases from J, the junction kept 7 bases outside the gene matches. The CDR3 extends over 15 amino acids. CDR1 is SGHTA and CDR2 is FQGTGA in the germline V gene. The CDR3 is CASSLYGRAGETQYF. The CDR3 DNA follows: TGTGCCAGCAGCTTATACGGGAGGGCCGGGGAGACCCAGTACTTC.

The sample holds one count of this clone. V is TRBV29-1 and J is TRBJ1-2; D unclear. The CDR3 is made up of 12 amino acids. The germline CDR1 and CDR2 sequences are SQVTM and ANQGSEA. V was pared by 6 bases and J by 1 base, with 9 bases between. In DNA form, the CDR3 reads TGCAGCGTAAAGATAGTTAACTATGGCTACACCTTC. Residues: CSVKIVNYGYTF.

The rearrangement uses TRBV25-1 and TRBJ2-3, with 9 bases fitting TRBD2. The V gene's germline CDR1 is MGHDK and CDR2 SYGVNS. Unmatched junction bases numbered 8, after V lost 5 bases and J lost 5 bases. This CDR3 is built from 15 residues. CDR3 coding DNA: TGTGCCAGCAGTAGGGTAGCGGGAGAAGGAGATACGCAGTATTTT. This sequence encodes CASSRVAGEGDTQYF.

V gene TRBV9 combines with J gene TRBJ1-6; 11 nucleotides agree with TRBD1. This CDR3 has 19 residues. With 3 bases clipped from V and 10 bases from J, the junction kept 18 bases outside the gene matches. CDR1 and CDR2 from the germline V gene are SGDLS and YYNGEE. CDR3: CASSGGSGQGAGGASPLHF. Here the CDR3 DNA reads TGTGCCAGCAGCGGGGGGTCTGGACAGGGGGCGGGCGGTGCATCACCCCTCCACTTT.

This rearrangement joins TRBV13 to TRBJ2-3; 8 nucleotides agree with TRBD2. The germline V gene encodes CDR1 PRHDT and CDR2 FYEKMQ (reference sequence). The ends lost 4 bases at V and 2 bases at J; junction bases unmatched: 8. CDR3 length equals 16 residues. Here the CDR3 reads CASSYTSGSLTDTQYF. The CDR3 DNA reads TGTGCCAGCAGCTACACTAGCGGATCTCTCACAGATACGCAGTATTTT. Full variable domain (missing parts from reference TRBV13 and TRBJ2-3): AAGVIQSPRHLIKEKRETATLKCYPIPRHDTVYWYQQGPGQDPQFLISFYEKMQSDKGSIPDRFSAQQFSDYHSELNMSSLELGDSALYFCASSYTSGSLTDTQYFGPGTRLTVL.

This sequence joins TRBV2 and TRBJ2-1; D is possibly TRBD2 (6 bases). The CDR3 covers 13 residues. CDR1 SNHLY and CDR2 FYNNEI come from the germline V gene. Trimming took off 3 bases at V and 8 bases at J, with 11 bases between the two ends. This chain's CDR3 is CASSDGGLHEQFF. The CDR3 bases are TGTGCCAGCAGTGATGGGGGACTTCATGAGCAGTTCTTC. Combining the CDR3 with reference TRBV2 and TRBJ2-1 gives the whole variable domain EPEVTQTPSHQVTQMGQEVILRCVPISNHLYFYWYRQILGQKVEFLVSFYNNEISEKSEIFDDQFSVERPDGSNFTLKIRSTKLEDSAMYFCASSDGGLHEQFFGPGTRLTVL.

The chain employs TRBV6-4 and TRBJ1-3, with 8 nucleotides matching TRBD1. V trimming: 2 bases; J trimming: 0 bases; junction bases outside the gene matches: 12. Germline CDR1 is MRHNA and CDR2 is SNTAGT. This CDR3 contains 19 residues. The CDR3 sequence: CASSDGPGTGPLSGNTIYF. In DNA, the CDR3 is TGTGCCAGCAGTGACGGGCCTGGGACAGGCCCTCTCTCTGGAAACACCATATATTTT.

This clone was seen a single time. The gene calls are TRBV5-5 and TRBJ2-7, with 10 bases matching TRBD2. Trimming cost V 2 bases and J 3 bases; bases outside gene matches: 5. The CDR3 consists of 15 residues. Germline loops: CDR1 SGHKS, CDR2 YYEKEE (reference sequence). The CDR3 coding sequence is TGTGCCAGCAGCTTAATCCTAGCGGGAGACTACGAGCAGTACTTC. Translated: CASSLILAGDYEQYF.

V is TRBV6-5 and J is TRBJ2-1; D may be TRBD2 (6 bases). V lost 4 bases, J lost 6 bases, and 19 bases lay in between. Germline V gives CDR1 MNHEY, CDR2 SVGAGI. CDR3 length: 16 residues. For the CDR3, the DNA is TGTGCCAGCAGTTCTAGAAAGCGGGTATTGGGCAATGAGCAGTTCTTC. The encoded protein is CASSSRKRVLGNEQFF.

The chain carries TRBV5-1 and TRBJ1-2; 8 bases are shared with TRBD1. The CDR3 consists of 14 residues. With V trimmed by 4 bases and J by 6 bases, 8 bases remained unmatched. Per germline, CDR1 SGHRS and CDR2 YFSETQ. The CDR3 is CASSATTGGDGYTF. The DNA of the CDR3 is TGCGCCAGCAGCGCAACCACAGGGGGAGATGGCTACACCTTC. The full variable domain, rest sourced from reference TRBV5-1 and TRBJ1-2, is KAGVTQTPRYLIKTRGQQVTLSCSPISGHRSVSWYQQTPGQGLQFLFEYFSETQRNKGNFPGRFSGRQFSNSRSEMNVSTLELGDSALYLCASSATTGGDGYTFGSGTRLTVV.

This chain uses TRBV7-8 with TRBJ1-1; D may be TRBD1 (5 bases). Germline-derived CDR1 and CDR2 are SGHVS and FQNEAQ. The CDR3 totals 15 residues. Trimming stripped 4 bases from V and 0 bases from J, with 12 bases between. The CDR3: CASSSRQRVNTEAFF. Here the CDR3 DNA reads TGTGCCAGCAGCTCAAGACAGCGAGTGAACACTGAAGCTTTCTTT.

The rearrangement joins TRBV6-5 to TRBJ2-5; 7 nucleotides match TRBD2. Gene TRBJ2-7 matches the end of the DNA better, so the J call may be wrong. Germline V gene data show CDR1 as MNHEY and CDR2 as SVGAGI. This CDR3 region has 14 residues. CDR3 bases: TGTGCCAGCAGCCTACTGGGGGGAGGGTACGAGCAGTACTTC. This gives the protein CASSLLGGGYEQYF.

The chain couples TRBV5-1 to TRBJ2-2; the match to TRBD1 covers 7 bases. The length of the CDR3 is 14 residues. Looked up from germline, CDR1 is SGHRS and CDR2 is YFSETQ. Unmatched junction bases numbered 5, after V lost 0 bases and J lost 9 bases. The CDR3 DNA sequence: TGCGCCAGCAGCTTGGAGGCAGGGGGATGGGAGCTGTTTTTT. Amino acids: CASSLEAGGWELFF. The whole variable domain, filled in from reference TRBV5-1 and TRBJ2-2, reads KAGVTQTPRYLIKTRGQQVTLSCSPISGHRSVSWYQQTPGQGLQFLFEYFSETQRNKGNFPGRFSGRQFSNSRSEMNVSTLELGDSALYLCASSLEAGGWELFFGEGSRLTVL.

The chain recombines TRBV4-3 with TRBJ2-5; the match to TRBD2 covers 8 bases. CDR3 length equals 16 residues. Germline V CDR1 and CDR2: LGHNA, YSLEER. The ends lost 0 bases at V and 5 bases at J; junction bases unmatched: 8. The CDR3 coding sequence is TGCGCCAGCAGCCAAGATACAGCGGGAGATTCGGAGACCCAGTACTTC. This sequence encodes CASSQDTAGDSETQYF.

A few counts support this clone. V and J are TRBV6-6 and TRBJ1-4, with TRBD1 identical over 8 bases. The germline V gene encodes CDR1 MNHNY and CDR2 SVGAGI (reference sequence). CDR3 size: 15 residues. V trimming: 2 bases; J trimming: 8 bases; junction bases outside the gene matches: 7. The CDR3 here is CASSYMTGVGEKLFF. The CDR3 coding sequence is TGTGCCAGCAGTTACATGACAGGGGTTGGGGAAAAACTGTTTTTT.

V gene TRBV13 combines with J gene TRBJ2-7, with TRBD1 matching over 9 bases. Losses at the gene ends were 6 bases for V and 7 bases for J; bases not matched to a gene: 7. Per germline, CDR1 PRHDT and CDR2 FYEKMQ (reference sequence). The CDR3 sequence is 13 residues long. In nucleotides, the CDR3 is TGTGCCAGCAGGATACAGGGGGCGCTTGAGCAGTACTTC. It encodes CASRIQGALEQYF. Full variable domain (missing parts from reference TRBV13 and TRBJ2-7): AAGVIQSPRHLIKEKRETATLKCYPIPRHDTVYWYQQGPGQDPQFLISFYEKMQSDKGSIPDRFSAQQFSDYHSELNMSSLELGDSALYFCASRIQGALEQYFGPGTRLTVT.

This chain uses TRBV10-3 with TRBJ1-1; D not resolved. V lost 3 bases and J 2 bases, leaving 7 bases between the germline ends. Germline values: CDR1 ENHRY, CDR2 SYGVKD. The CDR3 loop spans 13 amino acids. Here the CDR3 reads CAISETDNTEAFF. For the CDR3, the DNA is TGTGCCATCAGTGAAACAGACAACACTGAAGCTTTCTTT.

This sequence joins TRBV6-1 and TRBJ2-7; 9 bases are a match to TRBD2. The trim removed 1 base at V and 3 bases at J, leaving 4 bases unmatched. The CDR3 is 15 residues long. Germline assignment: CDR1 MNHNS and CDR2 SASEGT. CDR3 region: CASSEVASGNYEQYF. CDR3 nucleotides: TGTGCCAGCAGTGAAGTGGCTAGCGGGAACTACGAGCAGTACTTC.